The T cell receptor beta chain under discussion was sequenced for a study of cytomegalovirus exposure and HLA in healthy donors. With regard to this clone: This CDR3 is also generated by other DNA sequences in the sample.

The J segment lost 0 bases and the V segment lost 6 bases, leaving 5 bases of the junction unmatched. Germline V gene data show CDR1 as SNHLY and CDR2 as FYNNEI. The CDR3 extends over 15 amino acids. The PCR was carried out with 60 Vbeta primers and 13 Jbeta primers. The table came from immunoSEQ multiplex PCR; TCRdb's copy has only in-frame clones and leaves some out. The sample lists 150,000 or so clones; about 75% were seen once. The clonotype was recovered from a woman in her thirties or forties in good health and CMV-seropositive. The source material was PBMCs. The chain has TRBV2 and TRBJ2-3; 8 bases match TRBD2. The CDR3 nucleotides are TGTGCCAGCAGGGCACTAGCGGCAAGCACAGATACGCAGTATTTT. This gives the protein CASRALAASTDTQYF. The complete variable domain, with remaining parts taken from reference TRBV2 and TRBJ2-3, reads EPEVTQTPSHQVTQMGQEVILRCVPISNHLYFYWYRQILGQKVEFLVSFYNNEISEKSEIFDDQFSVERPDGSNFTLKIRSTKLEDSAMYFCASRALAASTDTQYFGPGTRLTVL.